These 26 T cell receptor beta chains came from one sample sequenced in a study of blood T cell repertoires in COVID-19 (dated by TCRdb to the early 2020s). Libraries were prepared through the immunoSEQ multiplex PCR assay. TCRdb mirrors the immuneACCESS table, restricted to in-frame sequences. Some clones are absent from its copies; in checked studies, under half trace to an unresolved V gene, and the reason for the others is unknown. The sample yields under 200,000 clones; around nine tenths were counted once. 3.7% of the sample goes to the ten largest clones. The sequenced sample consisted of peripheral blood. The receptor source for this set is a man aged 18 to 30 with active or convalescent COVID-19.

The CDR3 reads CASSEWGGTEAFF. The CDR3 bases are TGTGCCAGCAGTGAATGGGGAGGCACTGAAGCTTTCTTT. The chain uses TRBV6-1 and TRBJ1-1, with no clear D. Trimming pared 2 bases from V and 4 bases from J, leaving 8 bases between. This CDR3 region has 13 residues. Germline V gene sequence: CDR1 MNHNS, CDR2 SASEGT.

This rearrangement joins TRBV28 to TRBJ1-4; D perhaps matches TRBD1 (5 bases). The CDR3 has 16 residues. Trimming took 2 bases from V and 0 from J, leaving 10 bases between them. The germline V gene has CDR1 MDHEN and CDR2 SYDVKM. CDR3 bases: TGTGCCAGCAGTTTAGGGGCGGGGACAACTAATGAAAAACTGTTTTTT. This translates into CASSLGAGTTNEKLFF.

V is TRBV7-9 and J is TRBJ1-1, with no clear D. Trimming stripped 3 bases from V and 0 bases from J, with 8 bases between. This CDR3 has 14 residues. In germline, CDR1 is SEHNR, CDR2 FQNEAQ (reference sequence). In DNA form, the CDR3 reads TGTGCCAGCAGCTTCACCAGTATGAACACTGAAGCTTTCTTT. Translation: CASSFTSMNTEAFF. Variable domain in full (rest from reference TRBV7-9 and TRBJ1-1): DTGVSQNPRHKITKRGQNVTFRCDPISEHNRLYWYRQTLGQGPEFLTYFQNEAQLEKSRLLSDRFSAERPKGSFSTLEIQRTEQGDSAMYLCASSFTSMNTEAFFGQGTRLTVV.

This clone has only a few counts. The rearrangement links TRBV5-1 to TRBJ1-1, with 7 bases fitting TRBD1. The CDR3 runs to 17 residues. Trimming removed 4 bases from V and 3 bases from J; junction bases left unmatched: 15. Germline CDR1 and CDR2: SGHRS and YFSETQ. This CDR3 reads CASSRGGGAGMDTEAFF. CDR3 bases: TGCGCCAGCAGCCGAGGAGGGGGCGCAGGGATGGACACTGAAGCTTTCTTT.

Concerning this clone itself: At one end, the junction sequence differs from germline, possibly due to a read error. V is TRBV5-6 and J is TRBJ2-5; possibly TRBD2 for D (6 bases). The germline CDR1 and CDR2 sequences are SGHDT and YYEEEE. CDR3 size: 14 residues. The CDR3 loop is CASSSSGLQGTQYF. The DNA of the CDR3 is TGTGCCAGCAGCTCCTCGGGACTCCAAGGGACCCAGTACTTC.

The chain joins TRBV6-6 to TRBJ2-2, with D hard to call. The V gene lost 6 bases and the J gene lost 3 bases, with 5 bases spanning the gap. The germline CDR1 and CDR2 sequences are MNHNY and SVGAGI (reference sequence). CDR3 size: 12 residues. CDR3 sequence: CASRYYTGELFF. CDR3 coding DNA: TGTGCCAGCAGATATTACACCGGGGAGCTGTTTTTT.

The J gene is TRBJ1-4, the V gene TRBV6-1, with 7 bases that match TRBD1. The CDR3 contains 15 residues. CDR1 is MNHNS, CDR2 SASEGT, per germline. V lost 3 bases, J lost 4 bases, and 5 bases stayed unmatched. In nucleotides, the CDR3 is TGTGCCAGCAGTGACACGACAGGGCTTAATGAAAAACTGTTTTTT. Translation: CASSDTTGLNEKLFF.

V is TRBV28 and J is TRBJ2-3; D is possibly TRBD2 (5 bases). Germline V gene lookup returns CDR1 MDHEN and CDR2 SYDVKM. The germline V and J ends were trimmed by 2 bases and 0 bases, with 6 bases remaining between them. The CDR3 extends over 14 amino acids. CDR3 coding DNA: TGTGCCAGCAGTTTACCGGGGAGCACAGATACGCAGTATTTT. The encoded protein is CASSLPGSTDTQYF.

This chain connects TRBV19 to TRBJ2-1, with 16 nucleotides matching TRBD2. The junction had 5 bases not matched to a gene; V was cut back by 4 bases and J by 2 bases. Germline lookup yields CDR1 LNHDA and CDR2 SQIVND (reference sequence). The CDR3 is 18 residues long. Here the CDR3 DNA reads TGTGCCAGTAGTAGCGGGACTAGCGGGAGGGCCCCCTACAATGAGCAGTTCTTC. This codes for CASSSGTSGRAPYNEQFF.

V gene TRBV18 combines with J gene TRBJ1-5; D is perhaps TRBD1 (5 bases). The CDR3 is made up of 14 amino acids. The germline V and J ends were trimmed by 6 bases and 2 bases, with 11 bases remaining between them. The germline gives CDR1 KGHSH, CDR2 LQKENI. CDR3 DNA: TGTGCCAGCTCGGACGGGGGAGGCAATCAGCCCCAGCATTTT. Amino acid sequence: CASSDGGGNQPQHF.

This chain connects TRBV10-2 to TRBJ1-4; D remains unclear. The CDR3 sequence is 15 residues long. Trimming removed 6 bases at V and 7 bases at J, with 18 bases between. Germline CDR1 is WSHSY and CDR2 is SAAADI. This CDR3 reads CASSRGRELVEKLFF. The CDR3 DNA follows: TGCGCCAGCAGCCGGGGTCGGGAGCTAGTTGAAAAACTGTTTTTT.

This clone was seen once. The J gene is TRBJ1-2, the V gene TRBV5-4; 12 bases fit TRBD1. CDR3 size: 14 residues. The germline CDR1 and CDR2 sequences are SGHNT and YYREEE (reference sequence). Trimming removed 4 bases from V and 7 bases from J; junction bases left unmatched: 5. The DNA for the CDR3 is TGTGCCAGCAGCATGGGACAGGGGGCGGTTGGCTACACCTTC. As protein: CASSMGQGAVGYTF.

The chain couples TRBV5-6 to TRBJ2-7; a possible D gene is TRBD1 (5 bases). From germline, CDR1 is SGHDT and CDR2 YYEEEE. The CDR3 is made up of 14 amino acids. With 0 bases removed from V and 4 bases from J, the gap between germline ends came to 11 bases. CDR3 loop: CASSLAAGIYEQYV. The CDR3 DNA sequence: TGTGCCAGCAGCTTGGCAGCAGGGATTTACGAGCAGTACGTC.

This clone occurred once. The J gene is TRBJ2-1, the V gene TRBV5-1; 11 bases agree with TRBD2. J was trimmed by 12 bases and V by 4 bases; bases with no gene match: 12. This CDR3 contains 15 residues. Per germline, CDR1 SGHRS and CDR2 YFSETQ. The CDR3 coding sequence is TGCGCCAGCAGCACAGAACTGACTAGCGGGACGGTGCAGTTCTTC. This codes for CASSTELTSGTVQFF.

The chain carries TRBV4-2 and TRBJ2-3, with a weak D call TRBD1 (6 bases). The germline gives CDR1 LGHNA, CDR2 YNFKEQ. This CDR3 contains 15 residues. The V end was cut by 4 bases, the J end by 2 bases, with 13 bases between. CDR3 nucleotide sequence: TGTGCCAGCAGCCCTGAGACAGGAATCACAGATACGCAGTATTTT. Translation gives CASSPETGITDTQYF.

The V call is TRBV7-9, the J call TRBJ2-1; 7 bases map to TRBD2. Unmatched junction bases numbered 5, after V lost 3 bases and J lost 15 bases. CDR1 is SEHNR and CDR2 is FQNEAQ in the germline V gene (reference sequence). The CDR3 loop spans 11 amino acids. CDR3 in amino acids: CASSFAGVRFF. The CDR3, as DNA: TGTGCCAGCAGCTTTGCGGGAGTGCGGTTCTTC. The variable domain in full, with the rest retrieved from reference TRBV7-9 and TRBJ2-1, is DTGVSQNPRHKITKRGQNVTFRCDPISEHNRLYWYRQTLGQGPEFLTYFQNEAQLEKSRLLSDRFSAERPKGSFSTLEIQRTEQGDSAMYLCASSFAGVRFFGPGTRLTVL.

J is TRBJ1-1 and V is TRBV6-5, with D uncertain. Germline values: CDR1 MNHEY, CDR2 SVGAGI. This CDR3 spans 11 amino acids. Trimming removed 8 bases from V and 4 bases from J, with 8 bases in between. CDR3 in amino acids: CASVEGTEAFF. CDR3 in DNA: TGTGCCAGCGTAGAGGGCACTGAAGCTTTCTTT.

The sample holds one count of this clone. The chain combines TRBV19 with TRBJ1-2; D is unresolved. Germline V CDR1 and CDR2: LNHDA, SQIVND (reference sequence). This CDR3 comprises 14 residues. Deletions cut 7 bases from V and 8 bases from J, with 20 bases between. The CDR3 spells CASITRGFNGGYTF. The CDR3 DNA reads TGTGCCAGTATCACAAGAGGATTTAACGGAGGCTACACCTTC.

The gene calls are TRBV5-1 and TRBJ2-5; 7 bases fit TRBD1. With V trimmed by 1 base and J by 1 base, 4 bases remained unmatched. Germline V gene sequence: CDR1 SGHRS, CDR2 YFSETQ. This CDR3 is built from 15 residues. The CDR3 coding sequence is TGCGCCAGCAGCTTGTCTCCAGGGGGCCAAGAGACCCAGTACTTC. Translating it yields CASSLSPGGQETQYF.

This chain connects TRBV6-4 to TRBJ1-3; D is unclear. The CDR3 sequence is 21 residues long. CDR1 is MRHNA, CDR2 SNTAGT, per germline. Trimming took 2 bases from V and 0 from J, leaving 26 bases between them. The CDR3 region is CASSDGRGIVTGSFSGNTIYF. CDR3 coding DNA: TGTGCCAGCAGTGACGGGAGAGGTATCGTTACCGGATCTTTCTCTGGAAACACCATATATTTT.

The chain combines TRBV7-9 with TRBJ2-7; 7 bases match TRBD2. The CDR3 consists of 13 residues. The germline V gene has CDR1 SEHNR and CDR2 FQNEAQ (reference sequence). Trimming took 5 bases from V and 4 from J; bases not matched to a gene: 5. The DNA of the CDR3 is TGTGCCAGCAGCCACCGGGGGGATTACGAGCAGTACTTC. This codes for CASSHRGDYEQYF.

This clone was counted between two and nine times. The chain uses TRBV7-2 and TRBJ1-2; 9 nucleotides match TRBD1. The CDR3 consists of 15 residues. The V gene end was trimmed by 1 base and the J gene end by 4 bases; junction bases not matched to a gene: 4. Per germline, CDR1 SGHTA and CDR2 FQGNSA. Here the CDR3 reads CASSLVGQGFYGYTF. The CDR3 nucleotides are TGTGCCAGCAGCTTAGTGGGACAGGGTTTCTATGGCTACACCTTC.

The chain uses TRBV2 and TRBJ2-2; no reliable D call. This CDR3 is 16 amino acids long. V lost 3 bases and J lost 0, with 11 bases in between. Germline-derived CDR1 and CDR2 are SNHLY and FYNNEI. CDR3 DNA: TGTGCCAGCAGTGATTGGTCGGGTTCGAACACCGGGGAGCTGTTTTTT. Residues: CASSDWSGSNTGELFF.

The rearrangement uses TRBV18 and TRBJ1-5, with D perhaps matching TRBD1 (6 bases). Trimming pared 5 bases from V and 1 base from J, leaving 12 bases between. The CDR3 covers 15 residues. From germline, CDR1 is KGHSH and CDR2 LQKENI. The CDR3 loop is CASSITGNSNQPQHF. The CDR3 region has the DNA TGTGCCAGCTCAATTACAGGGAACAGCAATCAGCCCCAGCATTTT.

This clone was counted ten times or more. The gene calls are TRBV3-1 (or the pseudogene TRBV3-2) and TRBJ2-3, with D tentatively TRBD1 (5 bases). Germline V lookup: CDR1 LGHDT, CDR2 YNNKEL (reference sequence). The CDR3 has 16 amino acids. Between the trimmed V and J ends, which lost 4 bases and 0 bases, there was a span of 14 bases. The CDR3 loop reads CASSPRQCTSTDTQYF. Here the CDR3 DNA reads TGTGCCAGCAGCCCTCGACAGTGTACTAGCACAGATACGCAGTATTTT.

This chain connects TRBV7-6 to TRBJ2-2, with D tentatively TRBD2 (6 bases). This CDR3 has 19 amino acids. The germline V gene encodes CDR1 SGHVS and CDR2 FNYEAQ. Trimming removed 2 bases at V and 0 bases at J, with 19 bases between. CDR3 in amino acids: CASSLQGGDWVTNTGELFF. The CDR3 nucleotides are TGTGCCAGCAGCTTACAAGGCGGGGATTGGGTGACGAACACCGGGGAGCTGTTTTTT.